Below are 9 T cell receptor beta chains sequenced from a single sample in a study of neurological immune-mediated disorders. TCRdb re-called the 5' RACE reads through MiXCR, storing one row per CDR3 protein. The sample carries about 87,000 distinct CDR3 sequences, around 3.5% recorded once. The specimen sequenced was PBMCs. These receptors were collected from a woman between 45 and 60 years old with multiple sclerosis.

This clonotype has a count of ten or more. V gene TRBV10-3 combines with J gene TRBJ2-7, with TRBD2 matching over 7 bases. The germline V gene encodes CDR1 ENHRY and CDR2 SYGVKD. V lost 1 base, J lost 3 bases, and 15 bases stayed unmatched. The CDR3 loop spans 18 amino acids. Here the CDR3 DNA reads TGTGCCATCAGTGAGTACTCGCTATCGCTAGCGGATTACTACGAGCAGTACTTC. Translation gives CAISEYSLSLADYYEQYF.

This clonotype appeared many times. The chain couples TRBV7-9 to TRBJ1-2; a weak D match, TRBD1 (6 bases). CDR1 and CDR2 from the germline V gene are SEHNR and FQNEAQ (reference sequence). The length of the CDR3 is 18 residues. Trimming removed 2 bases at V and 2 bases at J, with 21 bases between. In nucleotides, the CDR3 is TGTGCCAGCAGCTTACAAGTTCGGTTGGCACAGGGCAACTATGGCTACACCTTC. Amino acid sequence: CASSLQVRLAQGNYGYTF. Filled out from reference TRBV7-9 and TRBJ1-2, the complete variable domain reads DTGVSQNPRHKITKRGQNVTFRCDPISEHNRLYWYRQTLGQGPEFLTYFQNEAQLEKSRLLSDRFSAERPKGSFSTLEIQRTEQGDSAMYLCASSLQVRLAQGNYGYTFGSGTRLTVV.

CDR3 sequence: CASSPNTGTDTQYF. As DNA, the CDR3 is TGTGCCAGCAGCCCCAACACGGGCACAGATACGCAGTATTTT. This rearrangement joins TRBV7-2 to TRBJ2-3; D is ambiguous. Per germline, CDR1 SGHTA and CDR2 FQGNSA. The CDR3 totals 14 residues. V lost 5 bases to trimming and J lost 1 base, with 10 bases between them.

This clonotype was detected ten times or more. The chain is built from TRBV6-5 and TRBJ1-6; tentatively, D is TRBD1 (5 bases). The CDR3 loop spans 14 amino acids. V lost 3 bases and J lost 7, with 10 bases in between. The germline V gene encodes CDR1 MNHEY and CDR2 SVGAGI. The CDR3 region has the DNA TGTGCCAGCAGTTATGGGGCAGGGAATTCACCCCTCCACTTT. Amino acid sequence: CASSYGAGNSPLHF.

This clonotype has a count of ten or more. The chain is built from TRBV20-1 and TRBJ2-3; tentatively, D is TRBD2 (6 bases). Germline CDR1 reads DFQATT; CDR2 reads SNEGSKA (reference sequence). Trimming took off 0 bases at V and 2 bases at J, with 15 bases between the two ends. This CDR3 region has 16 residues. CDR3 loop: CSARDHLALTTDTQYF. CDR3 nucleotides: TGCAGTGCTAGAGATCATCTAGCGCTTACCACAGATACGCAGTATTTT.

The table lists this clonotype with many counts. The chain couples TRBV21-1 to TRBJ2-3. TRBV21-1 is reported as a pseudogene. The CDR3 is 12 amino acids. DNA for the CDR3: TGTGCCAGCAGCAAAGTCCAAGATACGCAGTATTTT. Translation gives CASSKVQDTQYF.

The table lists this clonotype with many counts. This chain joins TRBV20-1 and TRBJ2-7; the D call may be TRBD1 or TRBD2 (5 bases each). The CDR3 length is 12 residues. The V gene lost 6 bases and the J gene lost 3 bases, with 12 bases spanning the gap. Germline V gene lookup returns CDR1 DFQATT and CDR2 SNEGSKA (reference sequence). CDR3 amino acids: CSAGDGFYEQYF. As DNA, the CDR3 is TGCAGTGCAGGGGACGGCTTCTACGAGCAGTACTTC.

In its sample, this clonotype was seen a few times. A junction end diverges from the germline sequence, so it may reflect a read error. The V gene is TRBV24-1, the J gene TRBJ1-5; no clear D gene. CDR3 size: 13 residues. CDR1 is KGHDR, CDR2 SFDVKD, per germline. DNA of the CDR3: TGTGCCACCAGTGATGGCCCCAAAGAGACCCAGAATTTT. Its protein product is CATSDGPKETQNF.

The table lists this clonotype with many counts. The rearrangement uses TRBV5-1 and TRBJ2-1, with unresolved D. The germline V and J ends were trimmed by 2 bases and 0 bases, with 9 bases remaining between them. The CDR3 is made up of 15 amino acids. CDR1 and CDR2 from the germline V gene are SGHRS and YFSETQ. The CDR3 nucleotides are TGCGCCAGCAGCTTTGTATCGAGCTCCTACAATGAGCAGTTCTTC. Amino acids: CASSFVSSSYNEQFF.